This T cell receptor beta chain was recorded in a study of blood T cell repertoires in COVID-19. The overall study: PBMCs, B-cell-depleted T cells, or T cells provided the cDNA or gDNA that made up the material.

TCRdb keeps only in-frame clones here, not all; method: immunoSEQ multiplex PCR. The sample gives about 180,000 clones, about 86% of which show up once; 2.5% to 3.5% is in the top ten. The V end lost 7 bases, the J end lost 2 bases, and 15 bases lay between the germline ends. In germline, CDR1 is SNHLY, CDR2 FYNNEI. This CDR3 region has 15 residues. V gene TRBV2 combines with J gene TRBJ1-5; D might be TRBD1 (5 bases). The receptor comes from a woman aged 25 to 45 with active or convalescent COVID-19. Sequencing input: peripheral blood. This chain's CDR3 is CASNSLGGGNQPQHF. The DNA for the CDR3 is TGTGCCAGCAACAGTCTAGGAGGGGGCAATCAGCCCCAGCATTTT.